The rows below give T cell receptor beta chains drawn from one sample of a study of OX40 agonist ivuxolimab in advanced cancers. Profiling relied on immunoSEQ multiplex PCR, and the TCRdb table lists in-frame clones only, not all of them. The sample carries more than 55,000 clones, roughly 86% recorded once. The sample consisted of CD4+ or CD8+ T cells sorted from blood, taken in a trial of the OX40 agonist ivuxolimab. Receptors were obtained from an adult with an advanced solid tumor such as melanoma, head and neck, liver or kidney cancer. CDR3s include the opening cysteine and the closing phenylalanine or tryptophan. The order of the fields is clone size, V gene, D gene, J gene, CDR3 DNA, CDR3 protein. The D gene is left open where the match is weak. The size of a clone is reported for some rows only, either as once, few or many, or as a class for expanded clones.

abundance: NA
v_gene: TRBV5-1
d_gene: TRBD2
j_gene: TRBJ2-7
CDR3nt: TGCGCCAGCAGCCAAGGGACTAGCGGTGCCGAGCAGTACTTC
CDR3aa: CASSQGTSGAEQYF

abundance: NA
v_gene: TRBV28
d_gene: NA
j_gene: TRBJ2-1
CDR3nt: TGTGCCAGCAGTCTAGACATGGGTTGGAATGAGCAGTTCTTC
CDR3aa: CASSLDMGWNEQFF

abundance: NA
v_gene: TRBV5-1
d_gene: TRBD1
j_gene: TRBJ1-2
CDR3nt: TGCGCCAGCAGCTTAAGTTACATGTACACAGGGGGCGCGGACTATGGCTACACCTTC
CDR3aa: CASSLSYMYTGGADYGYTF

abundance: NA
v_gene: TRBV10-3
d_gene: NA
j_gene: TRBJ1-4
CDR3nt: TGTGCCATCAGAGACTCAGGGTCAACTAATGAAAAACTGTTTTTT
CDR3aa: CAIRDSGSTNEKLFF

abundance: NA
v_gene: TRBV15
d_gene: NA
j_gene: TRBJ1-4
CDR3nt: TGTGCCACCAGCAGAGATGAACCGGGGGGCACTAATGAAAAACTGTTTTTT
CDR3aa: CATSRDEPGGTNEKLFF

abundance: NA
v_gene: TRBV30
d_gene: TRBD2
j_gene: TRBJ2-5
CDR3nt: TGTGCCTGGGGGAGGGGAGTCGCGGACGAGACCCAGTACTTC
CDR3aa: CAWGRGVADETQYF

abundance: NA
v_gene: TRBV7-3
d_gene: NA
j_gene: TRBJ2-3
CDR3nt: TGTGCCAGCAGCCCCGGTCGGGGGACAGATACGCAGTATTTT
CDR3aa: CASSPGRGTDTQYF

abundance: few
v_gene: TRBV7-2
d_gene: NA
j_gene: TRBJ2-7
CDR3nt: TGTGCCAGCAGCGCGAACTACGGCTCCTACGAGCAGTACTTC
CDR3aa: CASSANYGSYEQYF

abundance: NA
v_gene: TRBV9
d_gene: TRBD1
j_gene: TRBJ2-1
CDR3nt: TGTGCCAGCAGCGTAGCTACAGGGACAGGTCTACGGGAGCCGGGGAATGAGCAGTTCTTC
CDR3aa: CASSVATGTGLREPGNEQFF

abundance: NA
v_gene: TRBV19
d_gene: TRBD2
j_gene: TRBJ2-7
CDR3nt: TGTGCCAGTAGTGCCGGGACTAGCGGGACCCCCTACGAGCAGTACTTC
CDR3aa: CASSAGTSGTPYEQYF

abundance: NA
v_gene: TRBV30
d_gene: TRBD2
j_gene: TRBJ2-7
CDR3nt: TGTGCCTGGAGGTCGTCCGGGACTAGCGGGAGCCCCTGGGGGGGGCAGTACTTC
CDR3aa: CAWRSSGTSGSPWGGQYF

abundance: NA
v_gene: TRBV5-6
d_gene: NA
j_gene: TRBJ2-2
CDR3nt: TGTGCCAGCAGCTTAGGGGGCGGGGAGCTGTTTTTT
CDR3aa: CASSLGGGELFF

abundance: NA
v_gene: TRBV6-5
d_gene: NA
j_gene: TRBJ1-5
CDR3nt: TGTGCCAGCAGTGGACCGGGGTTCAATCAGCCCCAGCATTTT
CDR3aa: CASSGPGFNQPQHF

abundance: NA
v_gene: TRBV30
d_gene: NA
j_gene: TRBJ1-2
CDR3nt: TGTGCCTGGAGTGTACTGAGGGGAGTAGGCTACACCTTC
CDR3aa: CAWSVLRGVGYTF

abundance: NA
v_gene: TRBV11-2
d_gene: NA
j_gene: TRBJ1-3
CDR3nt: TGTGCCAGCAGCTTAGAGTCAGGGTCCTTTGGAAACACCATATATTTT
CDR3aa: CASSLESGSFGNTIYF

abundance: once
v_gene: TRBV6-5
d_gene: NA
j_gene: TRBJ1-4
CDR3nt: TGTGCCAGCAATCTTGGGGGTTCTACTAATGAAAAACTGTTTTTT
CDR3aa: CASNLGGSTNEKLFF

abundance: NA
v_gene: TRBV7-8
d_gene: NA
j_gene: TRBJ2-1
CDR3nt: TGTGCCAGCACCGACCAGGGGGGCTCCTACAATGAGCAGTTCTTC
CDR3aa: CASTDQGGSYNEQFF

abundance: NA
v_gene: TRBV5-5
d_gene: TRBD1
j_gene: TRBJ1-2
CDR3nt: TGTGCCAGCAGCCTGTACTCGGGACAGGGACTAAGTGGCTACACCTTC
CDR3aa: CASSLYSGQGLSGYTF

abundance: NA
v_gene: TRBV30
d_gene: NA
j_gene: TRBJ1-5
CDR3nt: TGTGCCTGGAGTTTCGGACAGATCAATCAGCCCCAGCATTTT
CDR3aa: CAWSFGQINQPQHF

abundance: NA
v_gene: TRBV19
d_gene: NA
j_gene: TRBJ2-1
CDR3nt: TGTGCCAGTAGTATAACGGGTCCGAGCAATGAGCAGTTCTTC
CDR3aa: CASSITGPSNEQFF

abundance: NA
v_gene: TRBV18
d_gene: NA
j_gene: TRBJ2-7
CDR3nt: TGTGCCAGCTCACCACCGGACAGCTTATACGAGCAGTACTTC
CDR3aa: CASSPPDSLYEQYF

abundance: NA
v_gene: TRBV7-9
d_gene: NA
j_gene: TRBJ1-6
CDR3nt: TGTGCCAGCACTGTAGGGGCAGGGTCGAGCTCCTATAATTCACCCCTCCACTTT
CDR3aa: CASTVGAGSSSYNSPLHF

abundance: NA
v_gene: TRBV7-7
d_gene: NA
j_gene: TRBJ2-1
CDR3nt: TGTGCCAGCAGCTTAGGTGGGCAGGCCAATGAGCAGTTCTTC
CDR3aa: CASSLGGQANEQFF

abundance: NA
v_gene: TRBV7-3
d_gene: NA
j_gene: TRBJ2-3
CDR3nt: TGTGCCAGCAGCTTAGGGGCAGATACGCAGTATTTT
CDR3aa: CASSLGADTQYF

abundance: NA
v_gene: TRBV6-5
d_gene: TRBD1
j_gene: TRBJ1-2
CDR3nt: TGTGCCAGCAGTGCCGGGACAGATGTCTATGGCTACACCTTC
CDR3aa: CASSAGTDVYGYTF

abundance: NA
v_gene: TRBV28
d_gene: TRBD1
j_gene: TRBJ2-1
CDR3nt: TGTGCCAGCAGCCGGCCGGACAGGAGCTCCTACAATGAGCAGTTCTTC
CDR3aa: CASSRPDRSSYNEQFF

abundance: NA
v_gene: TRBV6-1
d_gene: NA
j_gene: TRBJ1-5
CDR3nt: TGTGCCAGTATCCCAGGCGGGGCTCAGCCCCAGCATTTT
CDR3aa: CASIPGGAQPQHF

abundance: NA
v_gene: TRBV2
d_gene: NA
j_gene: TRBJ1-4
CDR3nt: TGTGCCAGCAGAGGCCGGTCTAATGAAAAACTGTTTTTT
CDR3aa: CASRGRSNEKLFF

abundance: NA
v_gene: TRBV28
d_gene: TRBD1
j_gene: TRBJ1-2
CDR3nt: TGTGCCAGCAGTCTAATAGGGAGTAGGGGGCCTGGCTATGGCTACACCTTC
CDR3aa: CASSLIGSRGPGYGYTF

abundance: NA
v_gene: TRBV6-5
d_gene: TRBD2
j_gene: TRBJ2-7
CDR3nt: TGTGCCAGCAGTTACAGGCTAGCGGGAGCCTACGAGCAGTACTTC
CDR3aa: CASSYRLAGAYEQYF

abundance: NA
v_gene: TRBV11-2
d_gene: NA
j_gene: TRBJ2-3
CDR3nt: TGTGCCAGCAGCCTTATAAGCACAGATACGCAGTATTTT
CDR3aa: CASSLISTDTQYF

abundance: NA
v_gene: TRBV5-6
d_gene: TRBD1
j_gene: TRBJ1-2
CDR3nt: TGTGCCAGCAGCTCGGCGGGACAGGTCTATGGCTACACCTTC
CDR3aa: CASSSAGQVYGYTF

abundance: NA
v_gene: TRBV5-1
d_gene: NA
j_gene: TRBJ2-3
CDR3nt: TGCGCCAGCAGCTTGGGGTCAGGCACAGATACGCAGTATTTT
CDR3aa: CASSLGSGTDTQYF